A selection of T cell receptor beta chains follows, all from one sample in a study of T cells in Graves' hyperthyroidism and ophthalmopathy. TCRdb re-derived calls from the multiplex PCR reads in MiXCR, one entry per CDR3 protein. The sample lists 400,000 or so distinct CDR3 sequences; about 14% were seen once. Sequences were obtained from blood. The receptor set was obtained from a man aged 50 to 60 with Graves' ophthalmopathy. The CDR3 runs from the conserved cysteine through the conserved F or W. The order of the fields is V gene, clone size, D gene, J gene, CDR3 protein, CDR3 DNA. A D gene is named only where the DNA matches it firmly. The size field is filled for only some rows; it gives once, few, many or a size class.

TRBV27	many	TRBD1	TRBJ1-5	CASSSRTGVRLGNQPQHF	TGTGCCAGCAGTTCGCGGACAGGGGTAAGGCTCGGCAATCAGCCCCAGCATTTT
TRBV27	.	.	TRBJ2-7	CASSLNRRSSYEQYF	TGTGCCAGCAGTTTAAATCGGAGGAGCTCCTACGAGCAGTACTTC
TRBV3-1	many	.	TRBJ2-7	CASSQWERAYEQYF	TGTGCCAGCAGCCAATGGGAGAGGGCCTACGAGCAGTACTTC
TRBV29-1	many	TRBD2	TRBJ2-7	CSARKTSGTSYEQYF	TGCAGCGCCCGAAAAACTAGCGGGACGTCCTACGAGCAGTACTTC
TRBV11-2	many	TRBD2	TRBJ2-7	CASSASSGPYEQYF	TGTGCCAGCAGCGCCTCTAGCGGCCCCTACGAGCAGTACTTC
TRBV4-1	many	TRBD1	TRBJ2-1	CASSRTTGGSSYNEQFF	TGCGCCAGCAGCCGAACCACAGGGGGTAGCTCCTACAATGAGCAGTTCTTC
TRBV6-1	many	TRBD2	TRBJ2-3	CASSEGLDRFTDTQYF	TGTGCCAGCAGCGAAGGACTAGACAGATTCACAGATACGCAGTATTTT
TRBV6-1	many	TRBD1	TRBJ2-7	CASRAGTGGNEQYF	TGTGCCAGCAGAGCCGGGACAGGGGGGAACGAGCAGTACTTC
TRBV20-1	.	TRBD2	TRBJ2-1	CSASPSGRGNEQFF	TGCAGTGCTAGTCCTAGCGGGAGAGGCAATGAGCAGTTCTTC
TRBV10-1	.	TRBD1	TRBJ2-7	CASSESGDRAYGQYF	TGCGCCAGCAGTGAGTCGGGAGACAGGGCCTACGGGCAGTACTTC
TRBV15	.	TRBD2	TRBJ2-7	CATRETSGSKSEQYF	TGTGCCACCCGTGAGACTAGCGGGAGTAAGTCCGAGCAGTACTTC